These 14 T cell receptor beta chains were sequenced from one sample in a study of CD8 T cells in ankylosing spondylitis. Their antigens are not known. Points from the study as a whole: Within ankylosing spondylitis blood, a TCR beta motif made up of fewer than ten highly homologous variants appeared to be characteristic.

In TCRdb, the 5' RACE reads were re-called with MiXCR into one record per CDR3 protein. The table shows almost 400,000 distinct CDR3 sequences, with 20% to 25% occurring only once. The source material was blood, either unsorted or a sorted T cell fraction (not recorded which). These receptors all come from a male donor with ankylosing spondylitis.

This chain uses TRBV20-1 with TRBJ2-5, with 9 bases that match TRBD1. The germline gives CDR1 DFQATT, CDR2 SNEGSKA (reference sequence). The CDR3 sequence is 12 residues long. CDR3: CSTTGGRETQYF. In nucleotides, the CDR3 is TGCAGCACGACAGGGGGGCGGGAGACCCAGTACTTC.

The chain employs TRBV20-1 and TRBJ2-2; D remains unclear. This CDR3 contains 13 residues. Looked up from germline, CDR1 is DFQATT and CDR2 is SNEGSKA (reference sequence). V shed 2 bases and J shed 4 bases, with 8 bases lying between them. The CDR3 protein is CSARISSTGELFF. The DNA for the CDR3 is TGCAGTGCTAGAATAAGTAGCACCGGGGAGCTGTTTTTT.

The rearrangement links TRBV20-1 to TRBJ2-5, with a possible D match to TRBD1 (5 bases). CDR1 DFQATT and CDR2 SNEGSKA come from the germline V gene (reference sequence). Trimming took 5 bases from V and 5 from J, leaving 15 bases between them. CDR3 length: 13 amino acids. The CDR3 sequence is CSALPRGWETQYF. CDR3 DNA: TGCAGTGCTCTCCCAAGGGGATGGGAGACCCAGTACTTC.

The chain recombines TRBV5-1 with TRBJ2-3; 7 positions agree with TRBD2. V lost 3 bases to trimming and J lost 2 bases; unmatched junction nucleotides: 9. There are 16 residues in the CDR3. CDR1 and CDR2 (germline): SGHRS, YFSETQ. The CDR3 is CASSSREGGTTDTQYF. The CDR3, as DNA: TGCGCCAGCAGCTCCCGAGAGGGAGGGACCACAGATACGCAGTATTTT.

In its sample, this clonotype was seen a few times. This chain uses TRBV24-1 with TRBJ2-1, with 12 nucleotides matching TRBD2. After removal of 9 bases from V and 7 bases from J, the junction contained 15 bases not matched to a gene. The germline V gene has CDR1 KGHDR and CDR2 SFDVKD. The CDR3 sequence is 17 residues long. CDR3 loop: CATADGLAGPAGNEQFF. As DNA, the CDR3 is TGTGCCACCGCGGATGGACTAGCGGGACCGGCGGGTAATGAGCAGTTCTTC.

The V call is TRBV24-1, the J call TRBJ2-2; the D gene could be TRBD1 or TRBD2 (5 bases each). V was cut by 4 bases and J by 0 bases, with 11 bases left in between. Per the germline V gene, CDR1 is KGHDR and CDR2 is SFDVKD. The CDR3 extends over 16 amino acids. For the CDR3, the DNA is TGTGCCACCAGTGACCTGGGACGGTCGAACACCGGGGAGCTGTTTTTT. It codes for CATSDLGRSNTGELFF.

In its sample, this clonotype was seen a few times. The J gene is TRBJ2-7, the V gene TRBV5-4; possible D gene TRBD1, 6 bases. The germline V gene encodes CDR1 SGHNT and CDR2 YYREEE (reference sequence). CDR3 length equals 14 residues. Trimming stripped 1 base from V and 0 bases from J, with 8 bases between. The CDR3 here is CASSLYRASYEQYF. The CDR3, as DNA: TGTGCCAGCAGCTTGTACAGGGCCTCCTACGAGCAGTACTTC.

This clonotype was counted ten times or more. The DNA for the CDR3 is TGTGCCAGCAGCGTGGGCACCGGGGAGCTGTTTTTT. Residues: CASSVGTGELFF. This chain joins TRBV9 and TRBJ2-2; no clear D gene. V lost 2 bases and J lost 4, with 3 bases in between. The CDR3 spans 12 residues. In germline, CDR1 is SGDLS, CDR2 YYNGEE.

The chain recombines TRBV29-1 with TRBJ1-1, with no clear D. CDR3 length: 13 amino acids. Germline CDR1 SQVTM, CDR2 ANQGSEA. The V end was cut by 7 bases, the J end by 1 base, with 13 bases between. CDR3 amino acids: CSGLRVRNTEAFF. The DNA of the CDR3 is TGCAGCGGGCTGAGGGTAAGGAACACTGAAGCTTTCTTT. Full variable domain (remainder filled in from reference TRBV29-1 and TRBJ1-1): SAVISQKPSRDICQRGTSLTIQCQVDSQVTMMFWYRQQPGQSLTLIATANQGSEATYESGFVIDKFPISRPNLTFSTLTVSNMSPEDSSIYLCSGLRVRNTEAFFGQGTRLTVV.

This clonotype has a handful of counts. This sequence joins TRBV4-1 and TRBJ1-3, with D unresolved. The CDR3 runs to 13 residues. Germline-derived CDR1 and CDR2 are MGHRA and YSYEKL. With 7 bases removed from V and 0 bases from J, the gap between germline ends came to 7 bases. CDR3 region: CASNSASGNTIYF. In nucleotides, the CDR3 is TGCGCCAGCAACTCGGCCTCTGGAAACACCATATATTTT.

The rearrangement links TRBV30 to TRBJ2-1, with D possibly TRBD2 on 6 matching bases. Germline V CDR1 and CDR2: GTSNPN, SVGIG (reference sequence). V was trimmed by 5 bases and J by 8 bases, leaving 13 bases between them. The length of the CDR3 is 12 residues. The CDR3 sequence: CAWDRDSHEQFF. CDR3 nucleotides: TGTGCCTGGGACCGGGACTCCCATGAGCAGTTCTTC.

The CDR3 DNA is TGCGCCAGCAGCCAAGTACTAGCGGCCTACAATGAGCAGTTCTTC. Protein: CASSQVLAAYNEQFF. V usage is TRBV4-1 and J usage is TRBJ2-1, with 8 bases aligning to TRBD2. Per germline, CDR1 MGHRA and CDR2 YSYEKL. V gave up 1 base and J gave up 2 bases; unmatched junction bases: 1. CDR3 length: 15 amino acids.

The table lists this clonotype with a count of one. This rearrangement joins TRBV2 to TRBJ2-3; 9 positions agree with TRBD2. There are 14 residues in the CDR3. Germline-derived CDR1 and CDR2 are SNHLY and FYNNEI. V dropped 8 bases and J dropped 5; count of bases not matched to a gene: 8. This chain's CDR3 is CASRRAGGVDTQYF. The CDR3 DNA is TGTGCCAGCCGGCGAGCGGGGGGCGTAGATACGCAGTATTTT.

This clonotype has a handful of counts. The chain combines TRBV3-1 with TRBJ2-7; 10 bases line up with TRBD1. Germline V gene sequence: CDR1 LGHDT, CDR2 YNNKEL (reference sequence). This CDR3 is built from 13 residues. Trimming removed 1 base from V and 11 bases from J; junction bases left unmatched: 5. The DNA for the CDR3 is TGTGCCAGCAGCCAAGCGGACAGGGGGGGCGAGTACTTC. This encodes CASSQADRGGEYF.